The 7 T cell receptor beta chains below come from one sample, sequenced in a study of metastatic and nonmetastatic thyroid tumors. MiXCR reprocessed the PCR reads for TCRdb. The sample records 13,000 or so clones, 25% to 30% being singletons. Until they underwent thyroid surgery, no patient had received any treatment. What was sequenced was blood. These receptors were taken from a female donor with papillary thyroid cancer or a benign thyroid nodule (not recorded which). Some clones in this sample may be carry-over from other donors' samples.

There are many counts of this clone. V usage is TRBV9 and J usage is TRBJ2-3; D not certain. V gave up 4 bases and J gave up 4 bases, with 10 bases separating them. Germline V gives CDR1 SGDLS, CDR2 YYNGEE. The CDR3 loop spans 13 amino acids. The CDR3 here is CASSPVASDTQYF. The CDR3 nucleotides read TGTGCCAGCAGCCCTGTTGCCTCAGATACGCAGTATTTT.

This clone is medium-sized. The rearrangement joins TRBV11-2 to TRBJ2-2; a possible D gene is TRBD2 (5 bases). CDR1 SGHAT and CDR2 FQNNGV come from the germline V gene. Trimming stripped 5 bases from V and 1 base from J, with 11 bases between. The CDR3 sequence is 15 residues long. CDR3 in DNA: TGTGCCAGCAGCGGGCCCAGCGGGAACACCGGGGAGCTGTTTTTT. This sequence encodes CASSGPSGNTGELFF.

This clone is categorized as medium-sized. The V call is TRBV9, the J call TRBJ2-7; TRBD2 agrees at 12 bases. The germline gives CDR1 SGDLS, CDR2 YYNGEE. The CDR3 spans 16 residues. V lost 3 bases, J lost 6 bases, and 10 bases stayed unmatched. The CDR3 is CASSGWTSGTPLEQYF. In DNA, the CDR3 is TGTGCCAGCAGCGGGTGGACTAGCGGGACCCCCCTCGAGCAGTACTTC.

This clone is labeled medium-sized (0.01 to 0.1%). The chain carries TRBV6-1 and TRBJ2-7; 7 nucleotides agree with TRBD1. V lost 5 bases to trimming and J lost 1 base; unmatched junction nucleotides: 11. The CDR3 covers 16 residues. Germline V gene sequence: CDR1 MNHNS, CDR2 SASEGT. CDR3 loop: CASSKKRPGQSYEQYF. CDR3 coding DNA: TGTGCCAGCAGTAAGAAACGACCGGGACAGTCCTACGAGCAGTACTTC.

V and J are TRBV6-1 and TRBJ2-6; D is possibly TRBD1 (5 bases). Trimming took 1 base from V and 2 from J, leaving 6 bases between them. The CDR3 is made up of 15 amino acids. CDR1 is MNHNS, CDR2 SASEGT, per germline. This CDR3 reads CASSEGTTGANVLTF. The DNA for the CDR3 is TGTGCCAGCAGTGAAGGGACAACTGGGGCCAACGTCCTGACTTTC.

This chain connects TRBV6-1 to TRBJ1-3; D call uncertain. The V gene lost 1 base and the J gene lost 12 bases, with 13 bases spanning the gap. CDR3 size: 13 residues. Germline V lookup: CDR1 MNHNS, CDR2 SASEGT. The CDR3 sequence: CASSEVLGDNIYF. The CDR3 DNA is TGTGCCAGCAGTGAAGTCCTTGGAGACAACATATATTTT.

The J gene is TRBJ2-7, the V gene TRBV4-2; 13 nucleotides agree with TRBD2. Looked up from germline, CDR1 is LGHNA and CDR2 is YNFKEQ. The V and J ends lost 4 bases and 0 bases, in that order; junction bases with no gene match: 6. This CDR3 contains 17 residues. The CDR3 nucleotides are TGTGCCAGCAGCCCCGGGACTAGCGGGGCCCGCTCCTACGAGCAGTACGTC. It translates to CASSPGTSGARSYEQYV.